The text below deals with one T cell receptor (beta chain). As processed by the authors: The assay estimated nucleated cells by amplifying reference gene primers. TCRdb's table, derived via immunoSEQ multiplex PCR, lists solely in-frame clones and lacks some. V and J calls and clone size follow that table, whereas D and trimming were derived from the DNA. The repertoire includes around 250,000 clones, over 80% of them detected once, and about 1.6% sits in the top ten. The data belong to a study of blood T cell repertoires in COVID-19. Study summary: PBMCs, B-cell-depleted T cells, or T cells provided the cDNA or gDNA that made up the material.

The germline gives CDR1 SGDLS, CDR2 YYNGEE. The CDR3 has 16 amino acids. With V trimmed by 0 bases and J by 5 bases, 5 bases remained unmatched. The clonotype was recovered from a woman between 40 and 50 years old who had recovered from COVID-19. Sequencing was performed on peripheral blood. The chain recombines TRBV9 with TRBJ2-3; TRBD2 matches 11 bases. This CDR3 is CASSVASGGRIDTQYF. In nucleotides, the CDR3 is TGTGCCAGCAGCGTAGCTAGCGGGGGGCGGATAGATACGCAGTATTTT.